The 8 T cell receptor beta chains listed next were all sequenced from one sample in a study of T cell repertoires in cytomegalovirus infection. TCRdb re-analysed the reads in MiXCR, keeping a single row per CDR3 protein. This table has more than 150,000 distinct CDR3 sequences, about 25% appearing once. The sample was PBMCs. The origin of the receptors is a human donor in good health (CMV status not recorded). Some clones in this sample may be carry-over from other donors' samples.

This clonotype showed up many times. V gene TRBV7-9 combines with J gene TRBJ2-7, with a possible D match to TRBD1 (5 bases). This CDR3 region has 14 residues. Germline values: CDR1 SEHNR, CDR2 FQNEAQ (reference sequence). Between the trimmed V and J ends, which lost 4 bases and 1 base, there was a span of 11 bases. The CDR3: CASSSTRVSYEQYF. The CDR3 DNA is TGTGCCAGCAGCTCCACCAGGGTATCCTACGAGCAGTACTTC. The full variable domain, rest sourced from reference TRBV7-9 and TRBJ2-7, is DTGVSQNPRHKITKRGQNVTFRCDPISEHNRLYWYRQTLGQGPEFLTYFQNEAQLEKSRLLSDRFSAERPKGSFSTLEIQRTEQGDSAMYLCASSSTRVSYEQYFGPGTRLTVT.

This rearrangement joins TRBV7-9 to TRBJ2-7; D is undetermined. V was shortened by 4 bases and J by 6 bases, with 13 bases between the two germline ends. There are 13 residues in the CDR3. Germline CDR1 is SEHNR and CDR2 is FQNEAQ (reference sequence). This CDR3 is CASSSGSACEQYF. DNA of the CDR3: TGTGCCAGCAGCTCCGGCTCAGCCTGCGAGCAGTACTTC.

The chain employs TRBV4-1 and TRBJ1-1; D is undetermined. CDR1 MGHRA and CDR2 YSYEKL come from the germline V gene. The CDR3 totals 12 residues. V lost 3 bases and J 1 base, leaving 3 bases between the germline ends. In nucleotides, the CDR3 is TGCGCCAGCAGCCACAGGAACACTGAAGCTTTCTTT. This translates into CASSHRNTEAFF.

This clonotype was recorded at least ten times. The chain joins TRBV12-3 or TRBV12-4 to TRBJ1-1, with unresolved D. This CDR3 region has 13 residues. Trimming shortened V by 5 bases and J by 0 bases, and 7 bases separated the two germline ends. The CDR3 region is CASSPEMNTEAFF. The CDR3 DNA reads TGTGCCAGCAGTCCGGAGATGAACACTGAAGCTTTCTTT.

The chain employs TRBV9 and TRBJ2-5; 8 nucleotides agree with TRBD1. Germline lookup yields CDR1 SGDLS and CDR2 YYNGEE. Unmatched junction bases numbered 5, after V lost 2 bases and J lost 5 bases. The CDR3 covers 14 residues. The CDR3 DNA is TGTGCCAGCAGCGTCCAGGGGGCCCGGGAGACCCAGTACTTC. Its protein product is CASSVQGARETQYF.

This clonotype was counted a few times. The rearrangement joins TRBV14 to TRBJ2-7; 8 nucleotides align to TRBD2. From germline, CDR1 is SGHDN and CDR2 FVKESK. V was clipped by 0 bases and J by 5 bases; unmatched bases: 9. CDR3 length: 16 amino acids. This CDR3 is CASSQDLWRGVNEQYF. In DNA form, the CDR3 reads TGTGCCAGCAGCCAAGATCTTTGGCGGGGGGTCAACGAGCAGTACTTC. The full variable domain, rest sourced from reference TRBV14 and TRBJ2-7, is EAGVTQFPSHSVIEKGQTVTLRCDPISGHDNLYWYRRVMGKEIKFLLHFVKESKQDESGMPNNRFLAERTGGTYSTLKVQPAELEDSGVYFCASSQDLWRGVNEQYFGPGTRLTVT.

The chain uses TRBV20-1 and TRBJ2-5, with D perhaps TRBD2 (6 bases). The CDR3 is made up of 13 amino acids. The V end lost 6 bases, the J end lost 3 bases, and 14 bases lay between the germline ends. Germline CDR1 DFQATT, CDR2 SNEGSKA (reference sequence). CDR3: CSARDWEKETQYF. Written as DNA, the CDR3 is TGCAGTGCCCGGGACTGGGAAAAAGAGACCCAGTACTTC.

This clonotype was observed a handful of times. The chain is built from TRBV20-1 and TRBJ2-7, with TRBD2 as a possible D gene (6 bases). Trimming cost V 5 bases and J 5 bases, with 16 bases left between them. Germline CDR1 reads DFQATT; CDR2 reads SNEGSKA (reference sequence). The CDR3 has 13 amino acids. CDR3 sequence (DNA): TGCAGTGCTCCCCGGACCTCGGGGGACGAGCAGTACTTC. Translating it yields CSAPRTSGDEQYF.